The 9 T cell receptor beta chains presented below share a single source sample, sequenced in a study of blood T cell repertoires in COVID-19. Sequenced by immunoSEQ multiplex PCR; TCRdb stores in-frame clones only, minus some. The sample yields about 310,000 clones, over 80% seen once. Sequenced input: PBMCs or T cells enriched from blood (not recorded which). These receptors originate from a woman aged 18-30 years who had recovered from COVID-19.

CDR3 loop: CAIRERQGANTEAFF. The CDR3 coding sequence is TGTGCCATCAGAGAAAGACAGGGGGCGAACACTGAAGCTTTCTTT. The J gene is TRBJ1-1, the V gene TRBV10-3; 10 bases match TRBD1. Germline loops: CDR1 ENHRY, CDR2 SYGVKD. Trimming at V came to 6 bases and at J to 1 base, leaving 5 bases not matched to a gene. The CDR3 is 15 amino acids.

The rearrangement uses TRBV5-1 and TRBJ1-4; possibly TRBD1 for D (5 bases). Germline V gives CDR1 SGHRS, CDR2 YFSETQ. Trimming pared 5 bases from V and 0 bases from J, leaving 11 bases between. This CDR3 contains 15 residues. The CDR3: CASRVQVATNEKLFF. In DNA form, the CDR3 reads TGCGCCAGCAGGGTACAGGTTGCAACTAATGAAAAACTGTTTTTT.

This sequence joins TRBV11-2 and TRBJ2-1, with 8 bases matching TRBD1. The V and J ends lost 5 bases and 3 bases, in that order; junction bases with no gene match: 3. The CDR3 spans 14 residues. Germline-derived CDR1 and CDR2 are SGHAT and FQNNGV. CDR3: CASSPDRDYNEQFF. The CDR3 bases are TGTGCCAGCAGCCCGGACAGGGACTACAATGAGCAGTTCTTC.

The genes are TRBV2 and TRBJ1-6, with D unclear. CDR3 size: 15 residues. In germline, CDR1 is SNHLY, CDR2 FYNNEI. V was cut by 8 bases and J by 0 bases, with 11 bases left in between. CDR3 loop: CASGVESSYNSPLHF. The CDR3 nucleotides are TGTGCCAGCGGAGTCGAGAGCTCCTATAATTCACCCCTCCACTTT.

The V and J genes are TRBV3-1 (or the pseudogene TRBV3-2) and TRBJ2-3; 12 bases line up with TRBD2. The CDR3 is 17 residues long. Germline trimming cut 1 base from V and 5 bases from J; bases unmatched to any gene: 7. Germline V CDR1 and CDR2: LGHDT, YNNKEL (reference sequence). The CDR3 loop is CASSQGTSGEVGDTQYF. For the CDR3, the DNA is TGTGCCAGCAGCCAAGGGACTAGCGGGGAGGTGGGAGATACGCAGTATTTT.

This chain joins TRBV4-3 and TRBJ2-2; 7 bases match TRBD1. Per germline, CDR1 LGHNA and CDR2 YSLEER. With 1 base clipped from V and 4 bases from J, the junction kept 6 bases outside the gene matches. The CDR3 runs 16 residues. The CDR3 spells CASSQVTGRSTGELFF. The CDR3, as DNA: TGCGCCAGCAGCCAAGTGACAGGGCGGAGCACCGGGGAGCTGTTTTTT.

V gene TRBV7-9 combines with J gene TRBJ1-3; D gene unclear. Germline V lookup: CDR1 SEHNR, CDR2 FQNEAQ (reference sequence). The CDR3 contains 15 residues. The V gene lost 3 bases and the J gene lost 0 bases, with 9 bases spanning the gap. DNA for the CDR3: TGTGCCAGCAGCTTTGCCAGAAACTCTGGAAACACCATATATTTT. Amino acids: CASSFARNSGNTIYF.

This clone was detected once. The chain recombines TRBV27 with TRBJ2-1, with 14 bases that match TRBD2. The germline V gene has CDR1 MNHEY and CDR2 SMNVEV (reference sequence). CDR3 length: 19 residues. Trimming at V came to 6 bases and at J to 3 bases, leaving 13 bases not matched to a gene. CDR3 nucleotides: TGTGCCAGCAGCCTGAGAGGGACTAGCGGGAGAGGAGTCTACAATGAGCAGTTCTTC. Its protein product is CASSLRGTSGRGVYNEQFF.

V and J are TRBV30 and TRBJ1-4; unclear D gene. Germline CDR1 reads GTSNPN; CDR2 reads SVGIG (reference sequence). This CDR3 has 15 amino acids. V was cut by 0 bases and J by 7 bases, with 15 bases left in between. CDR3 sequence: CAWSVRSRWSEKLFF. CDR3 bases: TGTGCCTGGAGTGTACGAAGCCGTTGGAGTGAAAAACTGTTTTTT.